Listed here is a single T cell receptor (beta chain). What it recognizes is unknown. The data belong to a study of shared clonotypes between healthy human individuals. On the study more broadly: Donors had three CD4 naive, three CD4 memory, two CD8 naive and one CD8 memory plate apiece.

Regarding the study as a whole: Sampling involved blood alone; tissue repertoires likely differ. Sorted-subset sequencing, rarefaction showed, was incomplete despite large depth. Generation probabilities of non-shared clonotypes were lower (relative to those shared by all four donors).

Here immunoSEQ multiplex PCR was the method, and the copy in TCRdb shows in-frame clones only, minus some. The table shows 2 million to 3 million clones, with roughly 93% occurring only once. This TCR was recovered from a man between 18 and 35 years old in good health. Some clones in this sample may be carry-over from other donors' samples. Source material: naive CD4+ T cells from PBMCs. Subset: CD45RA+ positively selected.

CDR3 sequence reads: CASSQGLAMVYEQYF. CDR3 nucleotide sequence: TGCGCCAGCAGCCAAGGACTAGCTATGGTCTACGAGCAGTACTTC. The chain recombines TRBV4-1 with TRBJ2-7, with 7 bases that match TRBD2. Trimming cost V 1 base and J 3 bases; bases outside gene matches: 6. The length of the CDR3 is 15 residues. The germline gives CDR1 MGHRA, CDR2 YSYEKL.